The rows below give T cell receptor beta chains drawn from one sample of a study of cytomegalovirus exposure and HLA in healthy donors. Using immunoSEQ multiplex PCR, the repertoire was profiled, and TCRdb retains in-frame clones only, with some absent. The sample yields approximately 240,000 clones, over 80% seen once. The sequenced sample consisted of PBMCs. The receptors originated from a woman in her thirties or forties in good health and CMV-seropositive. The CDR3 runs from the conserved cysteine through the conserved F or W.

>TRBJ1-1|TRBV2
CASSDWLGDTEAFF
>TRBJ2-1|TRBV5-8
CASTPHRASGTEQFF
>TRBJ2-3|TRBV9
CASSVGGGTGTDTQYF
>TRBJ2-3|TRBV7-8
CASNLGGQGRDTQYF
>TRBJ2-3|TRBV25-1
CASSDPAGGQDTQYF
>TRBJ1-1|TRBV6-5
CASRTGFRTEAFF
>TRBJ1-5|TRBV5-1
CASSLGGAQPQHF
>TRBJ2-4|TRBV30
CAWSPGNIQYF
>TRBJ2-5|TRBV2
CASSTGTGETQYF
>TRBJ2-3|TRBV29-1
CSAERQTDTQYF
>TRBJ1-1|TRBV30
CAWGGTLYTEAFF
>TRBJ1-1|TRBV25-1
CASSEYAGDNTEAFF
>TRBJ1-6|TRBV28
CASSLTGGHSPLHF
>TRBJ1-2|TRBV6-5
CASSGGARTYGYTF
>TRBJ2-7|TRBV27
CASSFYPGGYEQYF
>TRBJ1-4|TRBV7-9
CASSLAGGIEKLFF
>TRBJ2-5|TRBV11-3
CASSPRTSGGQETQYF
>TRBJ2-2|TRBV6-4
CASSAQDIPGELFF
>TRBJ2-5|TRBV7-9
CASSLTSGGLETQYF
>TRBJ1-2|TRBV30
CAWSLMYGGYTF
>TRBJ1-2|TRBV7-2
CASSSPGTGYNYGYTF
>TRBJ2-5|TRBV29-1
CSAWTGQQETQYF
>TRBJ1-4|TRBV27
CASSALSGVTNEKLFF
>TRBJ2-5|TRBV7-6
CASSLALAGAETQYF
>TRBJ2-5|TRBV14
CASSHLRETQYF
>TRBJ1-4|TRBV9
CASSVPGQLNEKLFF
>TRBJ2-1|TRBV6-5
CASRQGLWNEQFF
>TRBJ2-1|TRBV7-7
CASSLDIDSQQFF
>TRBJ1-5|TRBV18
CASSAGTNNQPQHF
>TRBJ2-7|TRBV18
CASSPPAQGSGEQYF
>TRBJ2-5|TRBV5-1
CASSFSGSGETQYF
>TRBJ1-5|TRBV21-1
CASSKGVGQDNQPQHF
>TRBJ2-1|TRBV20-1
CSASLYNEQFF
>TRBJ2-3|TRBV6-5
CASSYNWGADTQYF
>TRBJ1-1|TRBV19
CASSLGVGDTEAFF
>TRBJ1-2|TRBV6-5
CASSYSRGGYTF
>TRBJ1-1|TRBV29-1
CSVGRGNTEAFF
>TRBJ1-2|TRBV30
CGWTETNYGYTF
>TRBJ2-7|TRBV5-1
CASSLGPQESYEQYF
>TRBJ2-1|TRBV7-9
CASNGGLAPYNEQFF
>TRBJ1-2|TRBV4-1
CASSQATVDYGYTF
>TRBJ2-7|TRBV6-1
CASSEAPARSGYEQYF
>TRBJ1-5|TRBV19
CASSPSRRDSYSNQPQHF
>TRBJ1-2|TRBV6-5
CASRTTQGRGRGYTF